This T cell receptor (beta chain) was obtained from a study of T cell responses to AZD1222 COVID-19 vaccine. General study results and limits: No repertoire was sampled before or during the peak T cell response, only after it. An increase in Spike-specific TCR breadth and depth was observed after two AZD1222 doses. Unmutated variant regions are reportedly targeted by nearly half of spike-specific TCRs. The donor group comprised mostly white British people and more females; the analysis possibly underestimated clonal diversity.

CDR3 length: 15 residues. CDR1 is MGHRA and CDR2 is YSYEKL in the germline V gene. Trimming removed 0 bases at V and 8 bases at J, with 16 bases between. This clone was observed once. Its target is unknown. Method: immunoSEQ multiplex PCR; TCRdb's copy keeps in-frame clones and lacks some. The data contain about 96,000 clones, 88% of them seen just once; the ten biggest clones take up about 2.9%. The source material was peripheral blood, sampled on day 0 of AZD1222 vaccination. This TCR was sampled from an adult in good health. The chain carries TRBV4-1 and TRBJ1-2; possible D gene TRBD1, 6 bases. This chain's CDR3 is CASSQDQGLRYGYTF. For the CDR3, the DNA is TGCGCCAGCAGCCAAGATCAGGGGTTAAGATACGGCTACACCTTC.